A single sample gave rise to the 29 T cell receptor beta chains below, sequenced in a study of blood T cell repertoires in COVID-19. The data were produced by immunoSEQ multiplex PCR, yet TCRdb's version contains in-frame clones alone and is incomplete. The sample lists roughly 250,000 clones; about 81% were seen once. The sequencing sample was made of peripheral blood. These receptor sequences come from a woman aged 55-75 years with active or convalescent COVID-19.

CDR3 nucleotide sequence: TGTGCCAGCAGCCCCAGGGCGGGGGCCGGAGACACTGAAGCTTTCTTT. This encodes CASSPRAGAGDTEAFF. The rearrangement uses TRBV7-9 and TRBJ1-1; maybe TRBD1 (6 bases). The germline V gene encodes CDR1 SEHNR and CDR2 FQNEAQ (reference sequence). The CDR3 is made up of 16 amino acids. The V gene lost 5 bases and the J gene lost 3 bases, with 19 bases spanning the gap.

For the CDR3, the DNA is TGTGCCAGCAGTGGGGGGGACAGGGGCCGCCTTCGGGCCCAGCATTTT. Protein sequence: CASSGGDRGRLRAQHF. The V gene is TRBV6-1, the J gene TRBJ1-5, with 10 bases that match TRBD1. Trimming removed 4 bases from V and 11 bases from J; junction bases left unmatched: 14. CDR1 and CDR2 (germline): MNHNS, SASEGT. The CDR3 has 16 residues.

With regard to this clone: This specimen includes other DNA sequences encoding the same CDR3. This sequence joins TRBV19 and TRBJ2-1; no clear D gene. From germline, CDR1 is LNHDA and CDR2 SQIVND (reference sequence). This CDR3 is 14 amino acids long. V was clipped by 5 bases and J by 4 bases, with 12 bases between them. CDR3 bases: TGTGCCAGTAGTCCCCGAGGCAGTTACAATGAGCAGTTCTTC. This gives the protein CASSPRGSYNEQFF.

The CDR3 DNA sequence: TGTGCCAGCAGCCAAGATCGGCGGACTAACTATGGCTACACCTTC. It translates to CASSQDRRTNYGYTF. The rearrangement uses TRBV4-2 and TRBJ1-2; D call uncertain. Germline CDR1 is LGHNA and CDR2 is YNFKEQ. The CDR3 consists of 15 residues. With 0 bases removed from V and 0 bases from J, the gap between germline ends came to 8 bases.

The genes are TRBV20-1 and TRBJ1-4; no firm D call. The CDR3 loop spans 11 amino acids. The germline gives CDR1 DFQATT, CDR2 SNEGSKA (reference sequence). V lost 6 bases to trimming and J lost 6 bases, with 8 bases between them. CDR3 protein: CSASTDEKLFF. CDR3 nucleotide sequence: TGCAGTGCGAGTACTGATGAAAAACTGTTTTTT.

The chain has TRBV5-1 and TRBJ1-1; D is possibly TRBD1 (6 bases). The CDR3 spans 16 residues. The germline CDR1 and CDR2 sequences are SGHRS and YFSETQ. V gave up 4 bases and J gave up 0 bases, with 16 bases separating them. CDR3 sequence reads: CASSIGQIPMNTEAFF. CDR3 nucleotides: TGCGCCAGCAGCATTGGACAGATTCCCATGAACACTGAAGCTTTCTTT.

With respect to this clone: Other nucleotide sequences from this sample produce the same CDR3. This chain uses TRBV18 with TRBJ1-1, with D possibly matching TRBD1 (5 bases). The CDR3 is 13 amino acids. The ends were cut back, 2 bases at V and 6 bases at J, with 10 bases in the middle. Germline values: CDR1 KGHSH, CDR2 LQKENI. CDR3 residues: CASSPGQDSEAFF. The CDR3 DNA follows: TGTGCCAGCTCACCAGGACAAGACTCTGAAGCTTTCTTT.

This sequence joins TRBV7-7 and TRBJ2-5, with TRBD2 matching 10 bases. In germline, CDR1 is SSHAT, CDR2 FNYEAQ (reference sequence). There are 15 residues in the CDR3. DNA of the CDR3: TGTGCTAGCTCGATGGCTAGCGGGGGAATAGAGACCCAGTACTTC. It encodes CASSMASGGIETQYF.

This CDR3 reads CASSLGALNTEAFF. For the CDR3, the DNA is TGTGCCAGCAGTTTAGGGGCCCTGAACACTGAAGCTTTCTTT. This chain links TRBV27 with TRBJ1-1, with a weak D call TRBD1 (5 bases). This CDR3 region has 14 residues. The germline V gene encodes CDR1 MNHEY and CDR2 SMNVEV (reference sequence). The V and J ends lost 2 bases and 0 bases respectively, with 7 bases between them.

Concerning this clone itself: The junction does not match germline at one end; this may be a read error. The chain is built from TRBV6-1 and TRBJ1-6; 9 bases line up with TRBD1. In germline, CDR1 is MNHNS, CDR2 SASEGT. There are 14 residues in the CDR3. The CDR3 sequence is CASREDRGNSPLHF. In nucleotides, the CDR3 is TGTGCCAGCAGGGAAGACAGGGGGAATTCACCCCTCCACTTT.

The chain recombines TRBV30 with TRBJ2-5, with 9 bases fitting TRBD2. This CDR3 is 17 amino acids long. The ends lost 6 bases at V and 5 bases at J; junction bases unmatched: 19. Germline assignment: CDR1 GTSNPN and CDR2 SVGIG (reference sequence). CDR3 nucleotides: TGTGCCTGCGGCTCACGGCGCGGGGGGGGCCGTTGGGAGACCCAGTACTTC. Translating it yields CACGSRRGGGRWETQYF.

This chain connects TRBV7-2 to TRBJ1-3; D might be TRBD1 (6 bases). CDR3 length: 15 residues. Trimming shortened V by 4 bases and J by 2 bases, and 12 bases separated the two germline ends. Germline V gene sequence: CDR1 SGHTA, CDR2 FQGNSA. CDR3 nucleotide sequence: TGTGCCAGCAGCTACGCCCAGGGGACTGGAAACACCATATATTTT. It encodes CASSYAQGTGNTIYF.

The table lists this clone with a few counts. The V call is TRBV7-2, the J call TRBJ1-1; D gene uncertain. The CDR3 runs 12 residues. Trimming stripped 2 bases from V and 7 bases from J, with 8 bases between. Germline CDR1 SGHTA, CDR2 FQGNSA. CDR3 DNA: TGTGCCAGCAGCTTACAAAACGGTGAAGCTTTCTTT. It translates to CASSLQNGEAFF.

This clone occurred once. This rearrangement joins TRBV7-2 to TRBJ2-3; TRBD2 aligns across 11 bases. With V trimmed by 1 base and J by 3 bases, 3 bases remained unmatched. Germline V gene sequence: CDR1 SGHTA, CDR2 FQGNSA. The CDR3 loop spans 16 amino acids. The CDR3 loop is CASSLDSSGGTDTQYF. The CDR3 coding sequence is TGTGCCAGCAGCTTAGATTCTAGCGGGGGGACAGATACGCAGTATTTT.

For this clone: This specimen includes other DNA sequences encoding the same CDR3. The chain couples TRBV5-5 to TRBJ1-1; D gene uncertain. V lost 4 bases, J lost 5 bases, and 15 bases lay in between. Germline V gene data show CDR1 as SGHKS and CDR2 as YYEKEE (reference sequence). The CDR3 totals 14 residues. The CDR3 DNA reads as TGTGCCAGCAGCCGCGACCTCGCCGGGACTGAAGCTTTCTTT. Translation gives CASSRDLAGTEAFF.

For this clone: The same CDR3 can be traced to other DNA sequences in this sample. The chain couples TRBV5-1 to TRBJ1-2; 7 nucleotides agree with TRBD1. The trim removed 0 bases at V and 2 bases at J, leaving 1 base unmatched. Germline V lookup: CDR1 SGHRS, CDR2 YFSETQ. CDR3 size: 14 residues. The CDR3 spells CASSLGQGNYGYTF. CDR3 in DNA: TGCGCCAGCAGCTTGGGACAGGGCAACTATGGCTACACCTTC. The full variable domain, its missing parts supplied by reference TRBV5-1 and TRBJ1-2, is KAGVTQTPRYLIKTRGQQVTLSCSPISGHRSVSWYQQTPGQGLQFLFEYFSETQRNKGNFPGRFSGRQFSNSRSEMNVSTLELGDSALYLCASSLGQGNYGYTFGSGTRLTVV.

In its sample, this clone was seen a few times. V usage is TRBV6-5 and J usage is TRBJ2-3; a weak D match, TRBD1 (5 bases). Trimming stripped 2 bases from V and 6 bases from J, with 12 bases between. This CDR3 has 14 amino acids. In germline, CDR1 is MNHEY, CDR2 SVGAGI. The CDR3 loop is CASSYGRVEDTQYF. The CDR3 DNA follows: TGTGCCAGCAGTTACGGCAGGGTCGAGGATACGCAGTATTTT.

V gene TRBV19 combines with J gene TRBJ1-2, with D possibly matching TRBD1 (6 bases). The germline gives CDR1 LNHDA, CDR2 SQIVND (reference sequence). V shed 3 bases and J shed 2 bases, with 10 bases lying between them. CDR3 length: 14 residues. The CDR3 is CASSIYRENYGYTF. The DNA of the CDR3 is TGTGCCAGTAGTATTTACAGGGAGAACTATGGCTACACCTTC.

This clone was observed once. CDR3 in DNA: TGTGCCAGCAGCTTAGCTCCGGGACACGCAAGCTCCTACTCCTATAATTCACCCCTCCACTTT. Translating it yields CASSLAPGHASSYSYNSPLHF. The J gene is TRBJ1-6, the V gene TRBV7-2; perhaps TRBD1 as D (6 bases). The CDR3 loop spans 21 amino acids. The germline CDR1 and CDR2 sequences are SGHTA and FQGNSA. V was trimmed by 0 bases and J by 0 bases, leaving 21 bases between them.

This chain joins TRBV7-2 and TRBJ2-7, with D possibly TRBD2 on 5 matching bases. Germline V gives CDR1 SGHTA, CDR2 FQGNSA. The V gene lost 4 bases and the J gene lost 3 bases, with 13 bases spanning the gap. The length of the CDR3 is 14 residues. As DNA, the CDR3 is TGTGCCAGCAGCTCCGGGGTAGGATACTACGAGCAGTACTTC. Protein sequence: CASSSGVGYYEQYF.

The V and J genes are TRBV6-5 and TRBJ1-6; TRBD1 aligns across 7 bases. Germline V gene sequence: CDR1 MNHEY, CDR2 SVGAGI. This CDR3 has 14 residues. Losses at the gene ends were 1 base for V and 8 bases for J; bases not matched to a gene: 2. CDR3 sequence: CASSYYRGDSPLHF. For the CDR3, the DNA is TGTGCCAGCAGTTACTACAGGGGTGATTCACCCCTCCACTTT.

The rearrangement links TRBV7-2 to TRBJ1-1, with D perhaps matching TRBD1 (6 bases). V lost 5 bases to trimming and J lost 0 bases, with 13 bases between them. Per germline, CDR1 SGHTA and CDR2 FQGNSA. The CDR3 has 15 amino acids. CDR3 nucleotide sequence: TGTGCCAGCAGCCCAGATTACAGGGTGAACACTGAAGCTTTCTTT. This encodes CASSPDYRVNTEAFF.

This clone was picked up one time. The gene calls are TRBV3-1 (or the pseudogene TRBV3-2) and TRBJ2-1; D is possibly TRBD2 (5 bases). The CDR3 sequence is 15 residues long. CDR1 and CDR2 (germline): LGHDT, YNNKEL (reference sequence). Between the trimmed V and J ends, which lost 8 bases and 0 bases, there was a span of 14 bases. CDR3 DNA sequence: TGTGCCAGCGGCCGGCAACGGGGCTCCTACAATGAGCAGTTCTTC. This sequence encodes CASGRQRGSYNEQFF.

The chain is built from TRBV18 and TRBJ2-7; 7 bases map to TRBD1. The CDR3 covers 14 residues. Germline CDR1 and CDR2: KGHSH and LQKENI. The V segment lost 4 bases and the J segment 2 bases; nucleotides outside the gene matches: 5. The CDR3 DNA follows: TGTGCCAGCTCACACGGAGACAGGGCCTACGAGCAGTACTTC. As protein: CASSHGDRAYEQYF.

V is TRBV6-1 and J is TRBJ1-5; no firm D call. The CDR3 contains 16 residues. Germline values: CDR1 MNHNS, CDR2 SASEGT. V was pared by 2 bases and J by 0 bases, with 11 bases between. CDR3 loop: CASSETYSFSNQPQHF. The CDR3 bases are TGTGCCAGCAGTGAAACGTATAGCTTTAGCAATCAGCCCCAGCATTTT.

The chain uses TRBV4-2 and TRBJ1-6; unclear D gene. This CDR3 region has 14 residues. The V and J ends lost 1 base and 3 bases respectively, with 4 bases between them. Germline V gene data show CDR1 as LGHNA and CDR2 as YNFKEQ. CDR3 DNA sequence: TGTGCCAGCAGCCAAGGCGACTATAATTCACCCCTCCACTTT. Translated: CASSQGDYNSPLHF.

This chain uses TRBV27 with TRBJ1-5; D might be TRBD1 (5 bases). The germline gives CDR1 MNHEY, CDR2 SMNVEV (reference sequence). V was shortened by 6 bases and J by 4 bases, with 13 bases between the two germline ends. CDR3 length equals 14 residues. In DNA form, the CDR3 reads TGTGCCAGCAGCCCAATAGGGGCTAATCAGCCCCAGCATTTT. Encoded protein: CASSPIGANQPQHF.

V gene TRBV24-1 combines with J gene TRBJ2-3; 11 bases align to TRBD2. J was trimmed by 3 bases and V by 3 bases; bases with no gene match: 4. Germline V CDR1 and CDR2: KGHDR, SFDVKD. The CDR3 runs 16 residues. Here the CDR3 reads CATSDPTSGGTDTQYF. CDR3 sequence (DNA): TGTGCCACCAGTGATCCCACTAGCGGGGGTACAGATACGCAGTATTTT.

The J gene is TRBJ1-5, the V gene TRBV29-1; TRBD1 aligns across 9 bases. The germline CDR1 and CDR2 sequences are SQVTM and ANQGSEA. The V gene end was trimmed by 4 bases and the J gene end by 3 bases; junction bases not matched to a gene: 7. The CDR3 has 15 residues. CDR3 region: CSVAWGTGPNQPQHF. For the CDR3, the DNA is TGCAGCGTTGCCTGGGGGACAGGGCCCAATCAGCCCCAGCATTTT.